This entry lists 16 T cell receptor beta chains sequenced from one sample in a study of blood T cell repertoires in COVID-19. Generated by immunoSEQ multiplex PCR, the TCRdb table keeps only in-frame clones and is missing some. The sample lists 100,000 or so clones, approximately 92% occurring once. Sequencing input: peripheral blood. Receptor source: a woman aged 55 to 70 with active COVID-19.

J is TRBJ1-5 and V is TRBV15; tentative D call: TRBD1 (6 bases). The V gene's germline CDR1 is LNHNV and CDR2 YYDKDF (reference sequence). The CDR3 covers 15 residues. Trimming cost V 6 bases and J 1 base, with 13 bases left between them. CDR3 sequence reads: CATRPVDRSNQPQHF. Here the CDR3 DNA reads TGTGCCACCAGACCCGTGGACAGAAGCAATCAGCCCCAGCATTTT.

This chain joins TRBV28 and TRBJ1-3; D is ambiguous. Trimming removed 3 bases from V and 0 bases from J, with 3 bases in between. The CDR3 sequence is 13 residues long. The germline V gene has CDR1 MDHEN and CDR2 SYDVKM. The CDR3 spells CASSFSSGNTIYF. CDR3 in DNA: TGTGCCAGCAGTTTTAGCTCTGGAAACACCATATATTTT.

For the CDR3, the DNA is TGTGCCAGCAGTGTAGAGGGGAACACCGGGGAGCTGTTTTTT. Translated: CASSVEGNTGELFF. The rearrangement uses TRBV6-4 and TRBJ2-2, with D perhaps TRBD2 (5 bases). The CDR3 has 14 residues. V dropped 4 bases and J dropped 1 base, with 7 bases sitting between them. In germline, CDR1 is MRHNA, CDR2 SNTAGT.

The chain carries TRBV4-2 and TRBJ2-2, with 8 positions matching TRBD1. Germline values: CDR1 LGHNA, CDR2 YNFKEQ. The trim removed 1 base at V and 7 bases at J, leaving 5 bases unmatched. CDR3 length: 15 residues. CDR3 region: CASSQGNRGDGELFF. The CDR3 DNA reads as TGTGCCAGCAGCCAAGGAAACAGGGGGGACGGGGAGCTGTTTTTT.

Remarks on this clone: One junction end disagrees with the germline gene, perhaps due to a read error. V gene TRBV6-6 combines with J gene TRBJ1-5, with D maybe TRBD1 (5 bases). Germline CDR1 reads MNHNY; CDR2 reads SVGAGI (reference sequence). This CDR3 region has 14 residues. The CDR3 region has the DNA TGTGCCAGCAATTACCCCGGGGGGGATCAGCCCCAGCATTTT. This translates into CASNYPGGDQPQHF.

The J gene is TRBJ1-4, the V gene TRBV19, with D unclear. V dropped 5 bases and J dropped 4 bases, with 11 bases sitting between them. Per germline, CDR1 LNHDA and CDR2 SQIVND (reference sequence). The CDR3 loop spans 14 amino acids. The CDR3 sequence: CASSPQAINEKLFF. CDR3 nucleotides: TGTGCCAGTAGTCCGCAGGCTATTAATGAAAAACTGTTTTTT.

The chain carries TRBV2 and TRBJ2-1; 7 nucleotides line up with TRBD1. The trim removed 8 bases at V and 6 bases at J, leaving 7 bases unmatched. This CDR3 is built from 13 residues. Germline V gene lookup returns CDR1 SNHLY and CDR2 FYNNEI. The CDR3 region has the DNA TGTGCCAGCTGTAGGGCAGGGGGCAATGAGCAGTTCTTC. Residues: CASCRAGGNEQFF.

The chain couples TRBV6-5 to TRBJ1-1; D is undetermined. Per germline, CDR1 MNHEY and CDR2 SVGAGI. The CDR3 is 15 residues long. Trimming took off 0 bases at V and 0 bases at J, with 8 bases between the two ends. The CDR3 DNA reads as TGTGCCAGCAGTTACTCTCCGGGAATGAACACTGAAGCTTTCTTT. Translated, it gives CASSYSPGMNTEAFF.

The V gene is TRBV12-3 or TRBV12-4, the J gene TRBJ2-5; D not certain. The V end lost 1 base, the J end lost 4 bases, and 7 bases lay between the germline ends. The CDR3 is made up of 13 amino acids. The CDR3 sequence: CASSLVHPETQYF. DNA for the CDR3: TGTGCCAGCAGTTTAGTTCATCCAGAGACCCAGTACTTC.

The chain carries TRBV6-2 or TRBV6-3 and TRBJ2-5; D may be TRBD1 (5 bases). The germline V gene encodes CDR1 MNHEY and CDR2 SVGEGT. Trimming cost V 6 bases and J 3 bases, with 11 bases left between them. This CDR3 is built from 13 residues. The CDR3 reads CASSRDRKETQYF. In nucleotides, the CDR3 is TGTGCCAGCAGCCGCGACAGAAAAGAGACCCAGTACTTC.

V usage is TRBV29-1 and J usage is TRBJ1-1; D remains unclear. The CDR3 is 13 amino acids. CDR1 and CDR2 (germline): SQVTM, ANQGSEA. The ends were cut back, 6 bases at V and 1 base at J, with 12 bases in the middle. The CDR3 region is CSVRRGENTEAFF. The CDR3 nucleotides are TGCAGCGTCCGCCGTGGAGAGAACACTGAAGCTTTCTTT.

In its sample, this clone was seen once. The CDR3 reads CASSLGSYYNEQFF. Written as DNA, the CDR3 is TGTGCCAGCAGCTTGGGCTCTTATTACAATGAGCAGTTCTTC. The chain links TRBV7-8 to TRBJ2-1; D is undetermined. The CDR3 runs to 14 residues. Germline V gives CDR1 SGHVS, CDR2 FQNEAQ. V was clipped by 3 bases and J by 4 bases, with 10 bases between them.

The chain combines TRBV5-1 with TRBJ1-1; TRBD1 agrees at 7 bases. Germline V gene sequence: CDR1 SGHRS, CDR2 YFSETQ. V gave up 4 bases and J gave up 1 base; unmatched junction bases: 10. The length of the CDR3 is 16 residues. DNA for the CDR3: TGCGCCAGCAGCCCTGGGGTGACAGGGCGGAACACTGAAGCTTTCTTT. It translates to CASSPGVTGRNTEAFF.

To note about this clone: Different DNA sequences within this sample yield the same CDR3. CDR3 in amino acids: CASSPGQNYGYTF. The CDR3 DNA reads as TGTGCCAGCTCACCAGGGCAAAACTATGGCTACACCTTC. This chain links TRBV18 with TRBJ1-2; D is ambiguous. Between the trimmed V and J ends, which lost 2 bases and 2 bases, there was a span of 6 bases. This CDR3 contains 13 residues. Germline-derived CDR1 and CDR2 are KGHSH and LQKENI.

The chain carries TRBV7-3 and TRBJ2-7, with TRBD2 identical over 10 bases. V was pared by 4 bases and J by 5 bases, with 11 bases of the junction left unmatched. Germline assignment: CDR1 SGHTA and CDR2 FQGTGA. The CDR3 consists of 16 residues. The CDR3 nucleotides are TGTGCCAGCAGCTCATTCGGTACTAGCGGGATAGACGAGCAGTACTTC. Protein product: CASSSFGTSGIDEQYF.

This chain links TRBV4-2 with TRBJ2-3, with TRBD1 identical over 9 bases. The V gene's germline CDR1 is LGHNA and CDR2 YNFKEQ. The CDR3 runs to 16 residues. Trimming at V came to 1 base and at J to 6 bases, leaving 8 bases not matched to a gene. The CDR3, as DNA: TGTGCCAGCAGCCAAGTTACAGGGGGCGATCGGGATACGCAGTATTTT. It specifies CASSQVTGGDRDTQYF.